A single sample is the source of the 10 T cell receptor beta chains below, sequenced in a study of PD-1 blockade in classical Hodgkin lymphoma. Each patient's relapse followed autologous stem cell transplantation, and brentuximab vedotin exposure varied. Only in-frame clones appear in the TCRdb table, and some are missing; sequencing was by immunoSEQ multiplex PCR. Found here are around 91,000 clones, approximately 80% of them singletons; the top ten hold about 16%. Sequenced material: peripheral blood mononuclear cells (PBMCs), taken before the second cycle of nivolumab. These receptors all stem from a human donor with classical Hodgkin lymphoma.

V usage is TRBV5-1 and J usage is TRBJ2-7; perhaps D is TRBD1 or TRBD2 (5 bases each). This CDR3 is built from 12 residues. Trimming took 3 bases from V and 4 from J, leaving 8 bases between them. From germline, CDR1 is SGHRS and CDR2 YFSETQ. The DNA of the CDR3 is TGCGCCAGCAGCTGGGACCTTTACGAGCAGTACTTC. Its protein product is CASSWDLYEQYF.

The genes are TRBV10-3 and TRBJ2-3; D gene uncertain. The V gene lost 6 bases and the J gene lost 5 bases, with 6 bases spanning the gap. This CDR3 is 11 amino acids long. CDR1 is ENHRY and CDR2 is SYGVKD in the germline V gene. This CDR3 is CAIRWGDTQYF. In DNA form, the CDR3 reads TGTGCCATCAGATGGGGAGATACGCAGTATTTT.

This clone has more than one count but fewer than ten. The chain uses TRBV7-3 and TRBJ2-2; D might be TRBD1 or TRBD2, each matching 5 bases. Germline lookup yields CDR1 SGHTA and CDR2 FQGTGA. CDR3 size: 16 residues. Trimming took 5 bases from V and 0 from J, leaving 13 bases between them. The CDR3 DNA reads as TGTGCCAGCAGCCACGACGGGGCCCCGAACACCGGGGAGCTGTTTTTT. It translates to CASSHDGAPNTGELFF.

The rearrangement uses TRBV7-2 and TRBJ1-2; perhaps TRBD1 as D (6 bases). The ends were cut back, 11 bases at V and 2 bases at J, with 15 bases in the middle. Germline V gives CDR1 SGHTA, CDR2 FQGNSA. The CDR3 is made up of 13 amino acids. DNA for the CDR3: TGTGCCTCCCCCGAGGGGGAGAACTATGGCTACACCTTC. This translates into CASPEGENYGYTF.

This clone was picked up a small number of times. DNA of the CDR3: TGTGCCAGCAGACCAGGGGCTTATGGAAACACCATATATTTT. It codes for CASRPGAYGNTIYF. The rearrangement uses TRBV5-8 and TRBJ1-3; a weak D match, TRBD1 (6 bases). Germline V gives CDR1 SGHTS, CDR2 YDEGEE. V was clipped by 5 bases and J by 3 bases, with 12 bases between them. The CDR3 consists of 14 residues.

The table lists this clone with many counts. The sample holds other DNA sequences that translate to the same CDR3. J is TRBJ2-7 and V is TRBV2; D may be TRBD1 (5 bases). Looked up from germline, CDR1 is SNHLY and CDR2 is FYNNEI. The CDR3 runs 12 residues. The V gene lost 4 bases and the J gene lost 3 bases, with 7 bases spanning the gap. CDR3 nucleotides: TGTGCCAGCAGTGGACAGAGCTACGAGCAGTACTTC. This encodes CASSGQSYEQYF.

This clone was observed a handful of times. V usage is TRBV5-5 and J usage is TRBJ1-1, with D possibly being TRBD1 (5 bases). V lost 3 bases and J lost 1, with 10 bases in between. Germline V gene sequence: CDR1 SGHKS, CDR2 YYEKEE (reference sequence). The length of the CDR3 is 14 residues. The CDR3 is CASSSGPRNTEAFF. The CDR3 DNA reads TGTGCCAGCAGCTCGGGACCTAGGAACACTGAAGCTTTCTTT.

The J gene is TRBJ2-1, the V gene TRBV11-2; TRBD2 matches at 7 bases. Germline V CDR1 and CDR2: SGHAT, FQNNGV. CDR3 length equals 15 residues. Germline trimming cut 3 bases from V and 0 bases from J; bases unmatched to any gene: 2. The CDR3: CASSFQRDSYNEQFF. The CDR3 nucleotides read TGTGCCAGCAGCTTTCAGCGGGACTCCTACAATGAGCAGTTCTTC.

CDR3: CASSVEGRSSYEQYF. The DNA for the CDR3 is TGTGCCAGCAGCGTAGAGGGGAGGAGCTCCTACGAGCAGTACTTC. The chain carries TRBV9 and TRBJ2-7; maybe TRBD2 (6 bases). The CDR3 consists of 15 residues. Germline CDR1 reads SGDLS; CDR2 reads YYNGEE. V dropped 0 bases and J dropped 0 bases, with 10 bases sitting between them.

V usage is TRBV5-1 and J usage is TRBJ2-1; D perhaps matches TRBD2 (6 bases). The V end lost 0 bases, the J end lost 0 bases, and 10 bases lay between the germline ends. Germline lookup yields CDR1 SGHRS and CDR2 YFSETQ. This CDR3 contains 16 residues. In nucleotides, the CDR3 is TGCGCCAGCAGCTTGGCCCCTAGCGACTCCTACAATGAGCAGTTCTTC. Its translation is CASSLAPSDSYNEQFF.